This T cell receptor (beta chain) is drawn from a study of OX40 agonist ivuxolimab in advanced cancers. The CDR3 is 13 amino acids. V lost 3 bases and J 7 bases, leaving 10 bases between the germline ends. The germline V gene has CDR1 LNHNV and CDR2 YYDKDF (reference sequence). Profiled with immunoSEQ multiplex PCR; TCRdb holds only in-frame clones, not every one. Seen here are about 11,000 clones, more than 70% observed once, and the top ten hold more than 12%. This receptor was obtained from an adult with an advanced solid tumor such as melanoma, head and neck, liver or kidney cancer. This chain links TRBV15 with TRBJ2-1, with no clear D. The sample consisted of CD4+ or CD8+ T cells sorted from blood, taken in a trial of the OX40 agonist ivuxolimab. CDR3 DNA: TGTGCCACCAGCAGGGAGCGCGGAAATGAGCAGTTCTTC. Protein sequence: CATSRERGNEQFF.